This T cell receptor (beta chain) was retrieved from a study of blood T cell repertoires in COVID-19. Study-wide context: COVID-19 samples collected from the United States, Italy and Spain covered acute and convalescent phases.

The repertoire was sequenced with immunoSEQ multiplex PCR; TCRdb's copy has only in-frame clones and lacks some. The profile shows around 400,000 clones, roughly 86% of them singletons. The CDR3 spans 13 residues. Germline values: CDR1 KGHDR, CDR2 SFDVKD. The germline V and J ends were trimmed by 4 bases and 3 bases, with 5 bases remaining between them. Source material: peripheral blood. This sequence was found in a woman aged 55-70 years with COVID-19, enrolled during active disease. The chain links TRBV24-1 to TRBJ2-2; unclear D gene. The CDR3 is CATSDLYTGELFF. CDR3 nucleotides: TGTGCCACCAGTGACTTATACACCGGGGAGCTGTTTTTT.